Detailed here is one T cell receptor beta chain. What it binds is unknown. The sample originates from a study of cytomegalovirus exposure and HLA in healthy donors. Study results and caveats: The likely origin of a cluster of highly shared sequence variants was a sequencing artifact. Prediction of most subjects' HLA-A and HLA-B alleles by TCR beta sequences was reportedly accurate. Many donors carried some public TCRs, although rarity characterized most TCR sequences. As was reported, the classifier diagnosed cytomegalovirus status with high specificity and sensitivity.

Use of 60 Vbeta and 13 Jbeta primers characterized the PCR. Only in-frame clones appear in the TCRdb table, and some are missing; sequencing was by immunoSEQ multiplex PCR. Of over 150,000 clones listed, 76% are singletons. V was trimmed by 7 bases and J by 6 bases, leaving 13 bases between them. CDR1 and CDR2 (germline): SGHTA, FQGNSA. The CDR3 is made up of 13 amino acids. The material sequenced was PBMCs. The V gene is TRBV7-2, the J gene TRBJ1-5; tentative D call: TRBD1 (6 bases). The TCR sequence derives from a man between 60 and 75 years old in good health and CMV-seronegative. The DNA of the CDR3 is TGTGCCAGCAACCAACAGGGCGGTCAGCCCCAGCATTTT. As protein: CASNQQGGQPQHF. The complete variable domain, with remaining parts taken from reference TRBV7-2 and TRBJ1-5, reads GAGVSQSPSNKVTEKGKDVELRCDPISGHTALYWYRQSLGQGLEFLIYFQGNSAPDKSGLPSDRFSAERTGGSVSTLTIQRTQQEDSAVYLCASNQQGGQPQHFGDGTRLSIL.